A single T cell receptor beta chain is shown here with its context. Clones were read by immunoSEQ multiplex PCR, and TCRdb kept only the in-frame ones, dropping some. The sample contains about 400,000 clones, 86% of which appear only once. The germline gives CDR1 SGHRS, CDR2 YFSETQ. The V gene end was trimmed by 3 bases and the J gene end by 5 bases; junction bases not matched to a gene: 4. This CDR3 has 13 amino acids. This specimen comes from a study of blood T cell repertoires in COVID-19. Study-wide context: Samples taken during acute and convalescent COVID-19 were collected in the United States, Italy and Spain. T cells, B-cell-depleted T cells, or PBMCs supplied cDNA or gDNA.

The sample taken for sequencing was peripheral blood. This TCR derives from a woman aged 30 to 39 with active or convalescent COVID-19. This chain uses TRBV5-1 with TRBJ1-1; the match to TRBD1 covers 7 bases. In nucleotides, the CDR3 is TGCGCCAGCAGCTCGACAGGGAAGACTGAAGCTTTCTTT. Protein product: CASSSTGKTEAFF.